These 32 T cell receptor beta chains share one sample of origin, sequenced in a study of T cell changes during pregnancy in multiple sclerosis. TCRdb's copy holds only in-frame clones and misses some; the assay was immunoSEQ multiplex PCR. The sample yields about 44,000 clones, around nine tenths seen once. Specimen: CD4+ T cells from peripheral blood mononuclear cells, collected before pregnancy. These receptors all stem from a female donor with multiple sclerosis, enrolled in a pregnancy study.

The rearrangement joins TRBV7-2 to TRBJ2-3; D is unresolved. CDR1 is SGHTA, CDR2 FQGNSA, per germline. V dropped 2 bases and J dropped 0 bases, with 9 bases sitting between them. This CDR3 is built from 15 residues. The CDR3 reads CASSLSVASTDTQYF. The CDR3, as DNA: TGTGCCAGCAGCTTATCAGTTGCTAGCACAGATACGCAGTATTTT.

CDR3 region: CASSYSFRGDTEAFF. The CDR3 coding sequence is TGTGCCAGCAGTTACTCATTCAGGGGCGACACTGAAGCTTTCTTT. The chain carries TRBV6-5 and TRBJ1-1, with a possible D match to TRBD1 (6 bases). The ends were cut back, 0 bases at V and 3 bases at J, with 11 bases in the middle. The germline V gene has CDR1 MNHEY and CDR2 SVGAGI. The length of the CDR3 is 15 residues.

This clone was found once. The CDR3 sequence: CASSLANYPGLVTGEQFF. The CDR3 coding sequence is TGTGCCAGCAGCTTAGCTAACTATCCGGGACTAGTCACGGGTGAGCAGTTCTTC. The chain employs TRBV11-2 and TRBJ2-1; 8 positions match TRBD2. The CDR3 spans 18 residues. J lost 9 bases, V lost 1 base, and 17 bases had no gene match. Germline-derived CDR1 and CDR2 are SGHAT and FQNNGV.

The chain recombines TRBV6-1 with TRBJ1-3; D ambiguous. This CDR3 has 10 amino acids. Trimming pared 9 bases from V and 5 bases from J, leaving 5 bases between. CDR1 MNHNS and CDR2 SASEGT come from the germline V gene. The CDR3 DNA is TGTGCCAGTGCTAGAAACACCATATATTTT. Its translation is CASARNTIYF.

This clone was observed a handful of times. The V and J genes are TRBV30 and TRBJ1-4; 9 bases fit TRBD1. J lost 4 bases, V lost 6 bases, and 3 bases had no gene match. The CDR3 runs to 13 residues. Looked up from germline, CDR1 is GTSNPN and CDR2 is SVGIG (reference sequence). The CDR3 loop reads CACRTGDNEKLFF. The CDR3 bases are TGTGCCTGTAGGACAGGGGATAATGAAAAACTGTTTTTT.

CDR3 in DNA: TGCGCCAGCAGGACCGGACTAGCGGGAGAGAGCTATGAGCAGTTCTTC. It yields the protein CASRTGLAGESYEQFF. The chain joins TRBV4-1 to TRBJ2-1, with 13 bases aligning to TRBD2. Germline CDR1 and CDR2: MGHRA and YSYEKL. This CDR3 spans 16 amino acids. With V trimmed by 6 bases and J by 8 bases, 10 bases remained unmatched.

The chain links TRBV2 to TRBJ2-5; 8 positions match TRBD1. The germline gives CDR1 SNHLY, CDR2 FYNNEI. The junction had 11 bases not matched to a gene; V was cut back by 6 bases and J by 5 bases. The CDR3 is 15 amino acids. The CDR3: CASSPGGPFRETQYF. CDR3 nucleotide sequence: TGTGCCAGCAGCCCAGGGGGCCCCTTTCGGGAGACCCAGTACTTC.

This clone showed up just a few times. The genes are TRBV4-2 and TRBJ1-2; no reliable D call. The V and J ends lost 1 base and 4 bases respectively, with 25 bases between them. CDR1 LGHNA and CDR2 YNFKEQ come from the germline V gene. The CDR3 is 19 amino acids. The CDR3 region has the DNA TGTGCCAGCAGCCAAGGGGTGGGTACACCTGCTACGGGGTCCTATGGCTACACCTTC. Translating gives CASSQGVGTPATGSYGYTF.

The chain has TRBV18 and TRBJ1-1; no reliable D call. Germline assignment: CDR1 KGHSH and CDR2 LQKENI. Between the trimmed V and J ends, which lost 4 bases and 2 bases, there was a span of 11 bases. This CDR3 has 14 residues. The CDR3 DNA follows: TGTGCCAGCTCACGGGATAGCGCAAACACTGAAGCTTTCTTT. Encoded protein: CASSRDSANTEAFF. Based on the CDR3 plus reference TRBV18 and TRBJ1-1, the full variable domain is NAGVMQNPRHLVRRRGQEARLRCSPMKGHSHVYWYRQLPEEGLKFMVYLQKENIIDESGMPKERFSAEFPKEGPSILRIQQVVRGDSAAYFCASSRDSANTEAFFGQGTRLTVV.

The CDR3 DNA reads TGTGCCAGTAGTGAGGGAGGACGGATCCTGCCCCAGCATTTT. Residues: CASSEGGRILPQHF. The chain recombines TRBV19 with TRBJ1-5; D gene ambiguous. V lost 5 bases and J 9 bases, leaving 17 bases between the germline ends. Germline V gene data show CDR1 as LNHDA and CDR2 as SQIVND (reference sequence). The CDR3 sequence is 14 residues long.

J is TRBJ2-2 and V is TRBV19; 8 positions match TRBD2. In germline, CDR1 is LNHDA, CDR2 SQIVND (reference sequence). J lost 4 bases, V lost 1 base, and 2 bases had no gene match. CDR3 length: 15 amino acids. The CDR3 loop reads CASSIGLASTGELFF. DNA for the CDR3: TGTGCCAGTAGTATAGGACTAGCGAGCACCGGGGAGCTGTTTTTT.

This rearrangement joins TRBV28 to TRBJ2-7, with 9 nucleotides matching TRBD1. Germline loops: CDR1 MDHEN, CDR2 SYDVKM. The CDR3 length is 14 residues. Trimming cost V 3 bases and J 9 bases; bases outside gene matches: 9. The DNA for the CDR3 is TGTGCCAGCAGTTTGTCCGGGACAGGGCTTTGGCAGTACTTC. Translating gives CASSLSGTGLWQYF.

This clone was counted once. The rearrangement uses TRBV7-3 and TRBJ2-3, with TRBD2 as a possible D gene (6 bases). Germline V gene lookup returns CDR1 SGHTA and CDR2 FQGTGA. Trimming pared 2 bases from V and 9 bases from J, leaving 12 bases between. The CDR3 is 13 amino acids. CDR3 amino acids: CASSLSGGPTQYF. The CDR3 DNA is TGTGCCAGCAGCTTATCCGGGGGACCGACGCAGTATTTT.

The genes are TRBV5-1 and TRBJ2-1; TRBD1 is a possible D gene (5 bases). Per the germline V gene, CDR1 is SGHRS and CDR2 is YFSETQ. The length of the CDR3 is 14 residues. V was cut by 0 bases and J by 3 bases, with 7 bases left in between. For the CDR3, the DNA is TGCGCCAGCAGCTTGGGGACACTCTACAATGAGCAGTTCTTC. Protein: CASSLGTLYNEQFF.

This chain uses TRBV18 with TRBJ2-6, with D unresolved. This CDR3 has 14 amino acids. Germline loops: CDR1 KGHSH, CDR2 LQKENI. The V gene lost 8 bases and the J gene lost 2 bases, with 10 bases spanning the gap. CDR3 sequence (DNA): TGTGCCAGCCAAAAACGGGCTGGGGCCAACGTCCTGACTTTC. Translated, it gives CASQKRAGANVLTF.

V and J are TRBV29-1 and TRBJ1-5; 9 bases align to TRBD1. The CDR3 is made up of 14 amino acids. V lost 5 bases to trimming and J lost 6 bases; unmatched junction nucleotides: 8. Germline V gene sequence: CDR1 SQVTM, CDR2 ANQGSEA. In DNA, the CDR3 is TGCAGCGTTACCGGGACAGGGACTGGTCAGCCCCAGCATTTT. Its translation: CSVTGTGTGQPQHF.

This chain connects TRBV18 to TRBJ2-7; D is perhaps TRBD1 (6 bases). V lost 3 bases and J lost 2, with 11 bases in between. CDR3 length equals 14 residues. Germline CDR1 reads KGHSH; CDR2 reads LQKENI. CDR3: CASSPDRTTYEQYF. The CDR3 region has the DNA TGTGCCAGCTCACCCGACAGGACCACCTACGAGCAGTACTTC.

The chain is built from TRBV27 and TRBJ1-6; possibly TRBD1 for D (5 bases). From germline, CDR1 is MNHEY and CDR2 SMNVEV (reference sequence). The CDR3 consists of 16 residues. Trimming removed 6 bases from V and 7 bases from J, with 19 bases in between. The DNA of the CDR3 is TGTGCCAGCAGCTCATCCCCGGACATATCCAATTCACCCCTCCACTTT. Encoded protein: CASSSSPDISNSPLHF.

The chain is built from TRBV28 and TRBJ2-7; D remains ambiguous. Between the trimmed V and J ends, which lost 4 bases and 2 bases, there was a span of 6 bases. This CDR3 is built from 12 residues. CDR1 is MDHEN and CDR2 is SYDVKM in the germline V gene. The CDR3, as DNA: TGTGCCAGCAGTTCATCGGCCTACGAGCAGTACTTC. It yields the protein CASSSSAYEQYF. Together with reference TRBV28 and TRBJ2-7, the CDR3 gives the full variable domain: DVKVTQSSRYLVKRTGEKVFLECVQDMDHENMFWYRQDPGLGLRLIYFSYDVKMKEKGDIPEGYSVSREKKERFSLILESASTNQTSMYLCASSSSAYEQYFGPGTRLTVT.

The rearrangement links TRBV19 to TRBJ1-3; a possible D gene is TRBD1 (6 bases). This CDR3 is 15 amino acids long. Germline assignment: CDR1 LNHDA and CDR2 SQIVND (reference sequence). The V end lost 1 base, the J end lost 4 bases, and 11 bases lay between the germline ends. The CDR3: CASSIARGAGNTIYF. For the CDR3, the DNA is TGTGCCAGTAGTATAGCCAGGGGAGCCGGAAACACCATATATTTT.

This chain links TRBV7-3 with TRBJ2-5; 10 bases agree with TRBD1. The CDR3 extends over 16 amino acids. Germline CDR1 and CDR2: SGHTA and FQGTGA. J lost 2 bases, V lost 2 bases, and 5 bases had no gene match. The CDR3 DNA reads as TGTGCCAGCAGCTTATCGCCGGGACAGGGGCAAGAGACCCAGTACTTC. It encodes CASSLSPGQGQETQYF.

The CDR3 nucleotides read TGTGCCAGTACTCAAAGCCGGGACAGGGGTTATTTCTTC. This sequence encodes CASTQSRDRGYFF. The chain employs TRBV19 and TRBJ2-1; 10 positions match TRBD1. CDR1 and CDR2 (germline): LNHDA, SQIVND (reference sequence). The V segment lost 7 bases and the J segment 16 bases; nucleotides outside the gene matches: 13. The CDR3 is 13 amino acids.

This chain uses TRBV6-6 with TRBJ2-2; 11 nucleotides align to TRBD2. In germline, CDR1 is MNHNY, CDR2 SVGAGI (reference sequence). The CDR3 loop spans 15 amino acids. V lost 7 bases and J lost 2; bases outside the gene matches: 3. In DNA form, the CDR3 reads TGTGCCAGCAAACTAGCGGGGGAAAACACCGGGGAGCTGTTTTTT. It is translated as CASKLAGENTGELFF.

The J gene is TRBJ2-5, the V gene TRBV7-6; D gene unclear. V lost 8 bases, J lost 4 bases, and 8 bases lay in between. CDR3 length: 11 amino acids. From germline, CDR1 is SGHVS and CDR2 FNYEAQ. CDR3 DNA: TGTGCCAGCGCCCTCGGAGAGACCCAGTACTTC. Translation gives CASALGETQYF. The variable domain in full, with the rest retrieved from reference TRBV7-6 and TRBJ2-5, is GAGVSQSPRYKVTKRGQDVALRCDPISGHVSLYWYRQALGQGPEFLTYFNYEAQQDKSGLPNDRFSAERPEGSISTLTIQRTEQRDSAMYRCASALGETQYFGPGTRLLVL.

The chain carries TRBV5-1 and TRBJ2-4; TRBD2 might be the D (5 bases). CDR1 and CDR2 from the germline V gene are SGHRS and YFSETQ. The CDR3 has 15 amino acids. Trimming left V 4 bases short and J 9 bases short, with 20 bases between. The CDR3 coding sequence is TGCGCCAGCAGCCCGGACCGGGCCCTGGGGAGCATTCAGTACTTC. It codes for CASSPDRALGSIQYF.

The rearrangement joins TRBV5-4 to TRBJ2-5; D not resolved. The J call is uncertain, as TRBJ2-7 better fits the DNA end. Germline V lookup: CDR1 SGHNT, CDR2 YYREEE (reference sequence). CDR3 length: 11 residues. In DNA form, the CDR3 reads TGTGCCAGCAGCTCGCTAGACGAGCAGTACTTC. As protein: CASSSLDEQYF.

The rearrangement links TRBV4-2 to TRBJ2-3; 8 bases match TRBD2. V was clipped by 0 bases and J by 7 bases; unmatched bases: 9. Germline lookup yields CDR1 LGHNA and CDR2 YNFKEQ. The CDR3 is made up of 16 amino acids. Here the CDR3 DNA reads TGTGCCAGCAGCCAAGATCGGGGGGGCCGGATGTATACGCAGTATTTT. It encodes CASSQDRGGRMYTQYF.

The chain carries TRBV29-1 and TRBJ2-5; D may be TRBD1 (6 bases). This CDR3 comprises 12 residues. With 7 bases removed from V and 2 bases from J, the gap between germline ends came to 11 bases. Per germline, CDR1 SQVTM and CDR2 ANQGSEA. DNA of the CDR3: TGCAGCGGTGGACAGCAACAAGAGACCCAGTACTTC. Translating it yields CSGGQQQETQYF. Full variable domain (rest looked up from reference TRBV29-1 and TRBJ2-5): SAVISQKPSRDICQRGTSLTIQCQVDSQVTMMFWYRQQPGQSLTLIATANQGSEATYESGFVIDKFPISRPNLTFSTLTVSNMSPEDSSIYLCSGGQQQETQYFGPGTRLLVL.

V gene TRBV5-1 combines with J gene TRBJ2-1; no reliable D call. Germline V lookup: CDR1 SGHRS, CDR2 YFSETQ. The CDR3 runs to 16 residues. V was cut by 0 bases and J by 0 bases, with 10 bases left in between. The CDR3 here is CASSLASASSYNEQFF. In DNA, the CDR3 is TGCGCCAGCAGCTTGGCATCTGCCAGCTCCTACAATGAGCAGTTCTTC.

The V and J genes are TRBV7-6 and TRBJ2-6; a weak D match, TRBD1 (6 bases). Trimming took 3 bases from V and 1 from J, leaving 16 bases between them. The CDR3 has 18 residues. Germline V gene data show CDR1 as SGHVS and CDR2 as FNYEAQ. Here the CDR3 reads CASSFSVQGGSGANVLTF. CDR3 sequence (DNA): TGTGCCAGCAGCTTTTCGGTACAGGGCGGATCTGGGGCCAACGTCCTGACTTTC.

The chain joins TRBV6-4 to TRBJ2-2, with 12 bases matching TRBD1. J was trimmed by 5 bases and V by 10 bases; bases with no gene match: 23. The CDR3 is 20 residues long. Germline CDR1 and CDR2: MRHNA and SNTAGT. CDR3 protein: CANYLNTGTGGGGPTGELFF. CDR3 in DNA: TGTGCCAACTACCTTAATACCGGGACAGGGGGCGGTGGGCCGACCGGGGAGCTGTTTTTT.

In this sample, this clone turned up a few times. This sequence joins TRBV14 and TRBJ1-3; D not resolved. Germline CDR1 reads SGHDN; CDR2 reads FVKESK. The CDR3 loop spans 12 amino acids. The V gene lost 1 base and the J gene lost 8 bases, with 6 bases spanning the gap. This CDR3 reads CASSQAAHTIYF. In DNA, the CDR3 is TGTGCCAGCAGCCAAGCCGCGCACACCATATATTTT.